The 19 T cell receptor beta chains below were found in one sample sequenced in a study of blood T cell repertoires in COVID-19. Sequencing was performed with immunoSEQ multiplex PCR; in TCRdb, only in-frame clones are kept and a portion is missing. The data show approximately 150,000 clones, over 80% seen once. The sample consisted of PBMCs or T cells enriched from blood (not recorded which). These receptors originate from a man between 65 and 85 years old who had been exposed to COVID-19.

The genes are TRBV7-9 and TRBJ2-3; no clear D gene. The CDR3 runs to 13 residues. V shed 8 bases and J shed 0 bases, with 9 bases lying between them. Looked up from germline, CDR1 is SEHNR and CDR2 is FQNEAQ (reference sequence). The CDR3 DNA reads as TGTGCCAGCGTGATGAGCAGCACAGATACGCAGTATTTT. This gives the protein CASVMSSTDTQYF.

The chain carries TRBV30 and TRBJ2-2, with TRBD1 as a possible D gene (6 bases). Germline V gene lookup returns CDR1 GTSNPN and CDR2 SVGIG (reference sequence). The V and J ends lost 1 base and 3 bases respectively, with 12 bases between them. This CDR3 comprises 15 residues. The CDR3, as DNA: TGTGCCTGGAGTGGAGACAGGATTCACACCGGGGAGCTGTTTTTT. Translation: CAWSGDRIHTGELFF.

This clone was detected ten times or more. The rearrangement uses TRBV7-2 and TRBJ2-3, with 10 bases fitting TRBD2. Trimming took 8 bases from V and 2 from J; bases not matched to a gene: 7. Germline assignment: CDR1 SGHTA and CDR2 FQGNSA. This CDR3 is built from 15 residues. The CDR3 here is CASGASGGFTDTQYF. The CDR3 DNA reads TGTGCCAGCGGAGCTAGCGGGGGATTCACAGATACGCAGTATTTT.

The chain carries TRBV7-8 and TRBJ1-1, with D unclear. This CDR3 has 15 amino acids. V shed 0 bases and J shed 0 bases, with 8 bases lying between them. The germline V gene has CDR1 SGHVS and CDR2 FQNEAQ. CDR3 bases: TGTGCCAGCAGCTTAGCCGCGACAATGAACACTGAAGCTTTCTTT. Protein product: CASSLAATMNTEAFF.

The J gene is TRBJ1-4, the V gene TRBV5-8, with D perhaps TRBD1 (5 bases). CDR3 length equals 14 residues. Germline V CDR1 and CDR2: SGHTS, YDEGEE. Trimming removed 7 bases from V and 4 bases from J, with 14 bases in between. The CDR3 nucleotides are TGTGCCAGCGGCCGGGGGAGGAATAATGAAAAACTGTTTTTT. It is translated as CASGRGRNNEKLFF.

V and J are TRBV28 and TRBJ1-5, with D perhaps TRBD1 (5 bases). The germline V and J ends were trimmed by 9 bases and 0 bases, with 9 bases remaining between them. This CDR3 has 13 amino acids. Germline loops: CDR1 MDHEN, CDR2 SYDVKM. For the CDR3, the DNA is TGTGCCAGTTCGGGGGGTAGCAATCAGCCCCAGCATTTT. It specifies CASSGGSNQPQHF.

This CDR3 is CASSAGQVSGNTIYF. In DNA, the CDR3 is TGTGCCAGCTCAGCCGGACAGGTCTCTGGAAACACCATATATTTT. The gene calls are TRBV18 and TRBJ1-3; the match to TRBD1 covers 7 bases. This CDR3 spans 15 amino acids. Germline CDR1 reads KGHSH; CDR2 reads LQKENI. J lost 0 bases, V lost 5 bases, and 4 bases had no gene match.

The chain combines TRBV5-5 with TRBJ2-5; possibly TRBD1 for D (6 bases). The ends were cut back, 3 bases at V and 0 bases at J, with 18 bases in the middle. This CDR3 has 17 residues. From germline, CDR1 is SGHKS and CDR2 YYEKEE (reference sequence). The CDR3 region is CASSSRGGSAYQETQYF. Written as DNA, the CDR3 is TGTGCCAGCAGCTCCAGGGGCGGGTCGGCGTACCAAGAGACCCAGTACTTC.

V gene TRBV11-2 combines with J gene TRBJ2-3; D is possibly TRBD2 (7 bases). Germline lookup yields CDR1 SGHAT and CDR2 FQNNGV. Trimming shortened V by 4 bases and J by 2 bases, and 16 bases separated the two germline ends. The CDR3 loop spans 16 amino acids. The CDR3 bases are TGTGCCAGCAGCTCAGCCCGGGGGGCTTACACAGATACGCAGTATTTT. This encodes CASSSARGAYTDTQYF.

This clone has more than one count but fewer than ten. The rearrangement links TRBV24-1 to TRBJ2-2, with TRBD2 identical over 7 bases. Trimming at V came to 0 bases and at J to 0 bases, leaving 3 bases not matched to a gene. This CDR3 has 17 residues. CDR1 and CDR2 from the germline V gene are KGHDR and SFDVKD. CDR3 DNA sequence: TGTGCCACCAGTGATTTGCAAAGCGGGGCGAACACCGGGGAGCTGTTTTTT. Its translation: CATSDLQSGANTGELFF.

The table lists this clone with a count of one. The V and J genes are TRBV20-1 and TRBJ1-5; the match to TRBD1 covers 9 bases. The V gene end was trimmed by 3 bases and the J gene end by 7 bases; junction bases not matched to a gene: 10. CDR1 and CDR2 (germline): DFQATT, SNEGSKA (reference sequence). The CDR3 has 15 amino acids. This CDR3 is CSASPGTGWDQPQHF. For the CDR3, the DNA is TGCAGTGCTAGTCCCGGGACAGGGTGGGACCAGCCCCAGCATTTT.

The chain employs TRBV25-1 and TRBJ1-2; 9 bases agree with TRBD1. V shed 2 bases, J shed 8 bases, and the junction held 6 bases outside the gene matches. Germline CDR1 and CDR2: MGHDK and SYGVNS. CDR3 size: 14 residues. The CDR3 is CASSEPGQGNGYTF. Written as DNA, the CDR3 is TGTGCCAGCAGTGAACCGGGACAGGGAAACGGCTACACCTTC.

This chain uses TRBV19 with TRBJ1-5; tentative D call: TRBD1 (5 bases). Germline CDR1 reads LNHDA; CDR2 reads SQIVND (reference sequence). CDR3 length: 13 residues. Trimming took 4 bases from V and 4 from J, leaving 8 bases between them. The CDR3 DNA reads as TGTGCCAGTAGTAAGACAGCAAATCAGCCCCAGCATTTT. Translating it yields CASSKTANQPQHF.

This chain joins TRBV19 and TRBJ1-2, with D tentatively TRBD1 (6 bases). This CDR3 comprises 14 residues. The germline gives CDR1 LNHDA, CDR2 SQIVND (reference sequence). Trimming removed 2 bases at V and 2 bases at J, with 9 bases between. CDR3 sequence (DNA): TGTGCCAGTAGTATAAGGCAGGGGAACTATGGCTACACCTTC. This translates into CASSIRQGNYGYTF.

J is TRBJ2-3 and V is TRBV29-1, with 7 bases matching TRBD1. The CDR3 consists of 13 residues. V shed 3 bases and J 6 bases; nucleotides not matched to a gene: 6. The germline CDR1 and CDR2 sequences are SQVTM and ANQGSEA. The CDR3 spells CSVDWDSPDTQYF. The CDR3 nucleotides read TGCAGCGTTGATTGGGACAGCCCCGATACGCAGTATTTT.

This CDR3 reads CASRPSDRANTEAFF. The CDR3 DNA is TGTGCCAGCAGGCCCTCGGACAGGGCGAACACTGAAGCTTTCTTT. V is TRBV6-5 and J is TRBJ1-1; 8 positions agree with TRBD1. Per germline, CDR1 MNHEY and CDR2 SVGAGI. The trim removed 6 bases at V and 1 base at J, leaving 7 bases unmatched. CDR3 size: 15 residues.

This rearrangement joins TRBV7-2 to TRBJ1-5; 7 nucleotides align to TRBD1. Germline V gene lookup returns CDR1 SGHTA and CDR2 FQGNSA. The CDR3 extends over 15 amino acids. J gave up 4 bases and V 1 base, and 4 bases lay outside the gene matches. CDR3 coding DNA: TGTGCCAGCAGCTTAGGACAGGGCCAGAATCAGCCCCAGCATTTT. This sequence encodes CASSLGQGQNQPQHF.

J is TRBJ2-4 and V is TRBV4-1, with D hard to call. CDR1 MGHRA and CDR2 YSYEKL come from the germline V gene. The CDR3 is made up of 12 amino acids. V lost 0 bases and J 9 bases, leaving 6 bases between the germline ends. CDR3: CASSQEAGIQYF. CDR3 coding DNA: TGCGCCAGCAGCCAAGAAGCTGGCATTCAGTACTTC.

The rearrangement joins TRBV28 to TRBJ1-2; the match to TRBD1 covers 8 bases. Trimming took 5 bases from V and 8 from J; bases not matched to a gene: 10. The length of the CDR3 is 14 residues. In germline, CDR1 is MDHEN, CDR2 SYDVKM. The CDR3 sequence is CASSPADRARGYTF. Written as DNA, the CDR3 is TGTGCCAGCAGTCCCGCGGACAGGGCGCGGGGCTACACCTTC.